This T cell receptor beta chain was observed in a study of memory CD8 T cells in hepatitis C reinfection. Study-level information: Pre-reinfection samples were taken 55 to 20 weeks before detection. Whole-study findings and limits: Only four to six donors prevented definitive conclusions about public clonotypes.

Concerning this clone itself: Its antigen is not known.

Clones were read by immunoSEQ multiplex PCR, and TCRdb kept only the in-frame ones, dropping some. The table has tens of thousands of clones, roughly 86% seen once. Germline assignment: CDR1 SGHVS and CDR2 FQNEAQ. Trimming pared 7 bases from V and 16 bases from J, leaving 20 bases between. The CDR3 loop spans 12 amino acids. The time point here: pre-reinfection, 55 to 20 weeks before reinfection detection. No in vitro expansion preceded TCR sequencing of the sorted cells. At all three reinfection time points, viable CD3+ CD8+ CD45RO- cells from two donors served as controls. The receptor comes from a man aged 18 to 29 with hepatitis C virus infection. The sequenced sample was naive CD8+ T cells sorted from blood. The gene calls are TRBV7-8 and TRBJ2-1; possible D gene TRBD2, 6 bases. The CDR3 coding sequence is TGTGCCAGCACTAATAAGGAACGGGAGATCTTCTTC. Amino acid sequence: CASTNKEREIFF.